Listed below are T cell receptor beta chains from one sample, sequenced in a study of blood T cell repertoires in COVID-19. Some clones are missing from TCRdb's copy, which holds only in-frame ones; the method was immunoSEQ multiplex PCR. This table holds about 250,000 clones, 80% to 90% found once. Sequencing input: PBMCs or T cells enriched from blood (not recorded which). Receptor source: a man aged 40-55 years who had recovered from COVID-19. Both conserved end residues are part of each CDR3. The D gene is left open where the match is weak. The listing skips clone size in some rows; elsewhere it reads once, few, many or a size class.

d_call: TRBD1; v_call: TRBV30; clone_size: NA; j_call: TRBJ2-1; cdr3_nt: TGTGCCTGGAGTGTAGGGACAGGGTACAATGAGCAGTTCTTC; cdr3_aa: CAWSVGTGYNEQFF
d_call: NA; v_call: TRBV5-1; clone_size: NA; j_call: TRBJ1-1; cdr3_nt: TGCGCCAGCAGCTTCGGGGGGCTAAGGACTGAAGCTTTCTTT; cdr3_aa: CASSFGGLRTEAFF
d_call: NA; v_call: TRBV12-3/TRBV12-4; clone_size: NA; j_call: TRBJ1-3; cdr3_nt: TGTGCCAGCAGTCCCCTGGGGGGGCACACCATATATTTT; cdr3_aa: CASSPLGGHTIYF
d_call: NA; v_call: TRBV7-3; clone_size: few; j_call: TRBJ2-7; cdr3_nt: TGTGCCAGCAGCGCACAGGGAACTGGTTCCTACGAGCAGTACTTC; cdr3_aa: CASSAQGTGSYEQYF
d_call: TRBD1; v_call: TRBV18; clone_size: NA; j_call: TRBJ1-1; cdr3_nt: TGTGCCAGCTCACCGCGACAGGGGGAAAGCACTGAAGCTTTCTTT; cdr3_aa: CASSPRQGESTEAFF
d_call: NA; v_call: TRBV6-5; clone_size: NA; j_call: TRBJ2-3; cdr3_nt: TGTGCCAGCAGTTACGCAGGGGTCACAGATACGCAGTATTTT; cdr3_aa: CASSYAGVTDTQYF
d_call: TRBD2; v_call: TRBV4-2; clone_size: NA; j_call: TRBJ2-7; cdr3_nt: TGTGCCAGCAGCTTTACGGGACTAGCGGACCTAAAATCCTACGAGCAGTACTTC; cdr3_aa: CASSFTGLADLKSYEQYF
d_call: NA; v_call: TRBV18; clone_size: NA; j_call: TRBJ2-1; cdr3_nt: TGTGCCAGCTCCCCGGGACAATACAATGAGCAGTTCTTC; cdr3_aa: CASSPGQYNEQFF
d_call: TRBD1; v_call: TRBV6-5; clone_size: once; j_call: TRBJ2-1; cdr3_nt: TGTGCCAGCAAGTGGGACAGGTCAAATGAGCAGTTCTTC; cdr3_aa: CASKWDRSNEQFF
d_call: NA; v_call: TRBV6-5; clone_size: few; j_call: TRBJ1-6; cdr3_nt: TGTGCCAGCAGTTACTCGAAGGGGGGGCGCGGTTCACCCCTCCACTTT; cdr3_aa: CASSYSKGGRGSPLHF
d_call: TRBD1; v_call: TRBV5-1; clone_size: NA; j_call: TRBJ1-5; cdr3_nt: TGCGCCAGCAGCTTGGGGACAGGTTTCAATAGCAATCAGCCCCAGCATTTT; cdr3_aa: CASSLGTGFNSNQPQHF
d_call: TRBD2; v_call: TRBV5-6; clone_size: NA; j_call: TRBJ2-7; cdr3_nt: TGTGCCAGCAGCTTGTGGTTGGCGGGGGGGCCATCCTACGAGCAGTACTTC; cdr3_aa: CASSLWLAGGPSYEQYF
d_call: TRBD1; v_call: TRBV6-6; clone_size: NA; j_call: TRBJ1-2; cdr3_nt: TGTGCCAGCAGCCCACGGGACAGCTATGGCTACACCTTC; cdr3_aa: CASSPRDSYGYTF
d_call: TRBD2; v_call: TRBV3-1/TRBV3-2; clone_size: NA; j_call: TRBJ2-7; cdr3_nt: TGTGCCAGCAGCCCCAGCTGGCGGGAGGGCCGGGAGCAGTACTTC; cdr3_aa: CASSPSWREGREQYF
d_call: NA; v_call: TRBV7-2; clone_size: NA; j_call: TRBJ1-2; cdr3_nt: TGTGCCAGCAGCTCGCGGGCTGTCATTAACTATGGCTACACCTTC; cdr3_aa: CASSSRAVINYGYTF
d_call: TRBD1; v_call: TRBV2; clone_size: NA; j_call: TRBJ2-2; cdr3_nt: TGTGCCAGCAGTGAACCGGGACAGGGGGAGACCGGGGAGCTGTTTTTT; cdr3_aa: CASSEPGQGETGELFF
d_call: TRBD2; v_call: TRBV6-2/TRBV6-3; clone_size: once; j_call: TRBJ2-7; cdr3_nt: TGTGCCAGCAGTTACTCATCTAGCGGGGAGGAGTCCTACGAGCAGTACTTC; cdr3_aa: CASSYSSSGEESYEQYF
d_call: TRBD1; v_call: TRBV19; clone_size: once; j_call: TRBJ2-1; cdr3_nt: TGTGCCAGTAGTATAGCGAGAGGGGGCCTGAATGAGCAGTTCTTC; cdr3_aa: CASSIARGGLNEQFF
d_call: NA; v_call: TRBV29-1; clone_size: NA; j_call: TRBJ1-2; cdr3_nt: TGCAGCGTGCCGCGGGGAGGTGGCTACACCTTC; cdr3_aa: CSVPRGGGYTF
d_call: TRBD2; v_call: TRBV15; clone_size: NA; j_call: TRBJ2-5; cdr3_nt: TGTGCCACCACCCTAGCGGGAGGGGGCCAAGAGACCCAGTACTTC; cdr3_aa: CATTLAGGGQETQYF
d_call: NA; v_call: TRBV28; clone_size: NA; j_call: TRBJ1-4; cdr3_nt: TGTGCCAGCAGTCTTACGGGGGTGGGCGGAACTAATGAAAAACTGTTTTTT; cdr3_aa: CASSLTGVGGTNEKLFF
d_call: NA; v_call: TRBV5-1; clone_size: NA; j_call: TRBJ1-1; cdr3_nt: TGCGCCAGCAGCTTGGTTTGGGGGGGAAACACTGAAGCTTTCTTT; cdr3_aa: CASSLVWGGNTEAFF
d_call: NA; v_call: TRBV19; clone_size: NA; j_call: TRBJ1-4; cdr3_nt: TGTGCCAGTACTCCTGCCACAGGGCGGCGGGAAAAACTGTTTTTT; cdr3_aa: CASTPATGRREKLFF
d_call: TRBD1; v_call: TRBV10-3; clone_size: NA; j_call: TRBJ1-6; cdr3_nt: TGTGCCATCAGGGGACAGGGGGACTCCTATAATTCACCCCTCCACTTT; cdr3_aa: CAIRGQGDSYNSPLHF
d_call: TRBD1; v_call: TRBV15; clone_size: NA; j_call: TRBJ2-3; cdr3_nt: TGTGCCACCAGCAGGGGACAGGGGGGAGATACGCAGTATTTT; cdr3_aa: CATSRGQGGDTQYF
d_call: TRBD1; v_call: TRBV10-3; clone_size: NA; j_call: TRBJ2-1; cdr3_nt: TGTGCCACGGGACAGGGGTTACTGTACAATGAGCAGTTCTTC; cdr3_aa: CATGQGLLYNEQFF
d_call: TRBD1; v_call: TRBV6-1; clone_size: NA; j_call: TRBJ2-5; cdr3_nt: TGTGCCAGCAGCCTGGGACAGGGGGCTGAGACCCAGTACTTC; cdr3_aa: CASSLGQGAETQYF
d_call: NA; v_call: TRBV19; clone_size: NA; j_call: TRBJ1-1; cdr3_nt: TGTGCCAGTAGTTCCTATGGGAACGAGGGAAGCACTGAAGCTTTCTTT; cdr3_aa: CASSSYGNEGSTEAFF
d_call: NA; v_call: TRBV28; clone_size: NA; j_call: TRBJ2-1; cdr3_nt: TGTGCCAGCAGAGTGGGGGCTTTGAACCACAATGAGCAGTTCTTC; cdr3_aa: CASRVGALNHNEQFF
d_call: NA; v_call: TRBV7-8; clone_size: NA; j_call: TRBJ2-2; cdr3_nt: TGTGCCAGCAGCCCGAGTTTCACCGGGGAGCTGTTTTTT; cdr3_aa: CASSPSFTGELFF
d_call: TRBD1; v_call: TRBV5-1; clone_size: NA; j_call: TRBJ2-7; cdr3_nt: TGCGCCAGCAGCCCGGACAGGGGGTATTACGAGCAGTACTTC; cdr3_aa: CASSPDRGYYEQYF
d_call: NA; v_call: TRBV2; clone_size: NA; j_call: TRBJ2-7; cdr3_nt: TGTGCCAGCAGTGAGTCGCCCGAAACAGGCGAGCAGTACTTC; cdr3_aa: CASSESPETGEQYF
d_call: TRBD1; v_call: TRBV13; clone_size: NA; j_call: TRBJ1-2; cdr3_nt: TGTGCCAGCAGCTTACGGACAGGGGGCGACTATGGCTACACCTTC; cdr3_aa: CASSLRTGGDYGYTF
d_call: NA; v_call: TRBV3-1/TRBV3-2; clone_size: once; j_call: TRBJ1-2; cdr3_nt: TGTGCCAGCAGCCGAATCCAGGACAGCTTCTATGGCTACACCTTC; cdr3_aa: CASSRIQDSFYGYTF
d_call: TRBD1; v_call: TRBV6-5; clone_size: NA; j_call: TRBJ2-1; cdr3_nt: TGTGCCAGCAGCACAGGACAGGGCTCCTACAATGAGCAGTTCTTC; cdr3_aa: CASSTGQGSYNEQFF
d_call: NA; v_call: TRBV4-2; clone_size: NA; j_call: TRBJ2-2; cdr3_nt: TGTGCCAGCAGCCCCTTATTCACCGGGGAGCTGTTTTTT; cdr3_aa: CASSPLFTGELFF